The T cell receptor (beta chain) described here comes from a study of CD8+CD57+ T cells in acquired aplastic anemia (dated by TCRdb to about 2018). At the level of the whole study: On average, sorted CD4+ and CD8+ cells yielded around 3.1 ug of extracted DNA, with a range of about 0.19 to 30 ug. An average of about 10 million reads for CD4+ cells and 11.0 million reads for CD8+ cells was obtained from healthy donor samples. Overall results and qualifications from the work: No significant difference in CD8+ Simpson's diversity was found between patients and healthy controls (P=0.060). Around 27 CD8+ CDR3 sequences were found to be shared between patients and controls, but these sequences appeared to be highly expressed in patients and within the immunodominant clones of the patients.

Genomic DNA served as template for TCR beta VDJ combination and CDR3 sequence profiling. TCR repertoire sequencing was run on an Illumina HiSeq 2000. In the source study's methods: TRBV/TRBJ rearrangement plots, CDR3 size and DJ length profiles, and Simpson's diversity index were used to evaluate the repertoires. The most abundant DNA sequence in the deep sequencing data was defined as the immunodominant clone. CDR3 amino acid sequences were checked for sharing across subjects and were also compared against the VDJdb database and published repertoires. Using fastp trimming at Q25 and MiXCR clonotype assembly, TCRdb reanalyzed the public sequencing data and kept in-frame beta chains. CDR3 protein duplicates are merged, each entry listing the most common genes and DNA. V and J calls and clone size were set by TCRdb, not the authors. This sample holds around 150,000 distinct CDR3 sequences; approximately 44% were observed only once. The ten largest make up over 0.95% of the sample.

There are many counts of this clonotype. Its antigen target is currently unknown. The record has no base qualities; no much larger clone is one base away. In the study, sorted CD4+ and CD8+ blood T cells from patients with severe aplastic anemia and from healthy subjects underwent deep sequencing of TCR repertoires. Ficoll-Paque density gradient centrifugation was used to isolate peripheral blood mononuclear cells. CD4+ and CD8+ T cells were sorted by FACS or magnetic beads before DNA extraction. The germline V gene sets CDR1 to SQVTM and CDR2 to ANQGSEA. Deletion took 8 bases off V and 6 bases off J, with a span of 7 bases between the germline ends. The CDR3 runs 10 amino acids, cysteine and phenylalanine included. The sequence is cut down to CDR3 DNA, 30 bases in frame from base 1.

Sequencing was done on a sample of sorted CD4+, CD8+, or CD8+CD57+ T cells (not recorded which) from PBMCs. Rearrangement joined TRBV29-1 to TRBJ2-2; no confident D gene assignment can be made. This receptor was obtained from a human donor in good health. The DNA sequence is given as TGCAGCCCTGAACCCGGGGAGCTGTTTTTT. Its translation is CSPEPGELFF.